This entry concerns a single T cell receptor (beta chain). Its antigen remains unidentified. The data belong to a study of OX40 agonist ivuxolimab in advanced cancers. Whole-study findings and limits: There were, on average, more expanded clones in CD8+ T cells than in CD4+.

Unmatched junction bases numbered 8, after V lost 4 bases and J lost 7 bases. Germline V CDR1 and CDR2: GTSNPN, SVGIG (reference sequence). The CDR3 covers 15 residues. Libraries were prepared by immunoSEQ multiplex PCR; TCRdb keeps only in-frame clonotypes and omits some of them. The sample carries 30,000 to 40,000 clones, around nine tenths recorded once. The sequenced sample was CD4+ or CD8+ T cells sorted from blood, obtained in a trial of the OX40 agonist ivuxolimab. This TCR derives from an adult with an advanced solid tumor such as melanoma, head and neck, liver or kidney cancer. The rearrangement links TRBV30 to TRBJ2-1; 12 bases match TRBD2. The CDR3 sequence is CAWTTSGRTGNEQFF. The CDR3 region has the DNA TGTGCCTGGACAACTAGCGGGAGGACGGGAAATGAGCAGTTCTTC.